The 28 T cell receptor beta chains below all came from one sample that was sequenced in a study of cytomegalovirus exposure and HLA in healthy donors. Both 60 Vbeta primers and 13 Jbeta primers went into the PCR. The assay was immunoSEQ multiplex PCR, and TCRdb's table has in-frame clones only and misses some. Here the sample spans 110,000 to 150,000 clones, roughly 83% being singletons. Sequenced: PBMCs. The receptor set was obtained from a female donor in good health and CMV-seronegative.

The rearrangement links TRBV4-1 to TRBJ2-7, with D possibly TRBD2 on 7 matching bases. CDR1 and CDR2 (germline): MGHRA, YSYEKL. V lost 3 bases to trimming and J lost 6 bases, with 24 bases between them. The CDR3 totals 17 residues. CDR3 amino acids: CASSQGGSGVASGEQYF. As DNA, the CDR3 is TGCGCCAGCAGCCAGGGAGGGTCAGGGGTTGCATCGGGCGAGCAGTACTTC.

The chain recombines TRBV5-1 with TRBJ1-4; 10 bases fit TRBD1. The CDR3 has 15 amino acids. Germline trimming cut 4 bases from V and 8 bases from J; bases unmatched to any gene: 8. The germline V gene has CDR1 SGHRS and CDR2 YFSETQ. CDR3 sequence: CASSPPGTGAEKLFF. CDR3 DNA sequence: TGCGCCAGCAGCCCCCCCGGGACAGGGGCCGAAAAACTGTTTTTT.

The rearrangement joins TRBV2 to TRBJ2-7; 11 nucleotides line up with TRBD1. V dropped 5 bases and J dropped 3; count of bases not matched to a gene: 3. The CDR3 loop spans 14 amino acids. CDR1 and CDR2 from the germline V gene are SNHLY and FYNNEI. DNA for the CDR3: TGTGCCAGCAGTAGGGGACAGGGGGACTACGAGCAGTACTTC. Protein: CASSRGQGDYEQYF.

J is TRBJ1-1 and V is TRBV18; tentatively, D is TRBD1 (6 bases). With 3 bases removed from V and 0 bases from J, the gap between germline ends came to 8 bases. The CDR3 has 14 amino acids. Germline V gene data show CDR1 as KGHSH and CDR2 as LQKENI. The CDR3 region is CASSPTGMNTEAFF. The CDR3 nucleotides read TGTGCCAGCTCACCGACAGGAATGAACACTGAAGCTTTCTTT.

The chain combines TRBV27 with TRBJ2-3; the match to TRBD2 covers 9 bases. V was clipped by 2 bases and J by 6 bases; unmatched bases: 3. Germline CDR1 and CDR2: MNHEY and SMNVEV (reference sequence). This CDR3 spans 14 amino acids. The CDR3 protein is CASSLPGLADTQYF. In nucleotides, the CDR3 is TGTGCCAGCAGTTTACCGGGACTAGCCGATACGCAGTATTTT.

V and J are TRBV7-2 and TRBJ2-1; D is unclear. CDR1 and CDR2 (germline): SGHTA, FQGNSA. The length of the CDR3 is 16 residues. Trimming shortened V by 1 base and J by 7 bases, and 17 bases separated the two germline ends. The CDR3 is CASSLVSPHTWNEQFF. Written as DNA, the CDR3 is TGTGCCAGCAGCTTAGTTTCCCCCCACACCTGGAATGAGCAGTTCTTC.

The chain uses TRBV7-9 and TRBJ2-3; 7 nucleotides agree with TRBD1. V was clipped by 2 bases and J by 0 bases; unmatched bases: 5. CDR3 length equals 16 residues. CDR1 and CDR2 (germline): SEHNR, FQNEAQ (reference sequence). CDR3 DNA: TGTGCCAGCAGCTTACGCAGGGGGAATAGCACAGATACGCAGTATTTT. Amino acids: CASSLRRGNSTDTQYF.

V gene TRBV27 combines with J gene TRBJ1-4, with TRBD1 identical over 8 bases. The V gene's germline CDR1 is MNHEY and CDR2 SMNVEV (reference sequence). The CDR3 sequence is 14 residues long. Germline trimming cut 8 bases from V and 3 bases from J; bases unmatched to any gene: 5. CDR3 DNA: TGTGCCAGCCAAGACAGGGGCTCTAATGAAAAACTGTTTTTT. As protein: CASQDRGSNEKLFF. Combining the CDR3 with reference TRBV27 and TRBJ1-4 gives the whole variable domain EAQVTQNPRYLITVTGKKLTVTCSQNMNHEYMSWYRQDPGLGLRQIYYSMNVEVTDKGDVPEGYKVSRKEKRNFPLILESPSPNQTSLYFCASQDRGSNEKLFFGSGTQLSVL.

The rearrangement uses TRBV4-3 and TRBJ1-2; TRBD1 is a possible D gene (6 bases). CDR1 is LGHNA, CDR2 YSLEER, per germline. V was shortened by 3 bases and J by 5 bases, with 13 bases between the two germline ends. This CDR3 is built from 14 residues. The CDR3 region has the DNA TGCGCCAGCAGCCAGAGCTTCACAGGGTATGGCTACACCTTC. Encoded protein: CASSQSFTGYGYTF.

This clone was seen a few times. The chain recombines TRBV5-1 with TRBJ2-2; 11 nucleotides align to TRBD1. The CDR3 consists of 15 residues. Germline-derived CDR1 and CDR2 are SGHRS and YFSETQ. The V segment lost 3 bases and the J segment 7 bases; nucleotides outside the gene matches: 5. The CDR3 spells CASSYGQGAFGELFF. In DNA form, the CDR3 reads TGCGCCAGCAGCTATGGACAGGGGGCGTTCGGGGAGCTGTTTTTT.

This chain joins TRBV29-1 and TRBJ1-3; tentatively, D is TRBD1 (5 bases). Trimming took off 4 bases at V and 0 bases at J, with 7 bases between the two ends. The germline V gene has CDR1 SQVTM and CDR2 ANQGSEA. This CDR3 has 13 residues. CDR3 coding DNA: TGCAGCGTTGGACAGTCCTCTGGAAACACCATATATTTT. Translating gives CSVGQSSGNTIYF.

This clone turned up a few times. Relative to the germline gene, one junction end is altered; a read error may explain this. The V call is TRBV7-7, the J call TRBJ2-7; 9 nucleotides agree with TRBD1. Germline V gene lookup returns CDR1 SSHAT and CDR2 FNYEAQ (reference sequence). The CDR3 spans 14 residues. CDR3 protein: CASSPTDRGYEQYF. The CDR3 bases are TGTGCTAGCAGCCCGACGGACAGGGGCTACGAGCAGTACTTC.

The chain is built from TRBV10-3 and TRBJ2-1; tentatively, D is TRBD1 (6 bases). This CDR3 has 12 residues. Looked up from germline, CDR1 is ENHRY and CDR2 is SYGVKD. Trimming left V 5 bases short and J 6 bases short, with 8 bases between. The CDR3 DNA is TGTGCCATCAGTACAGGGCTCAATGAGCAGTTCTTC. Its translation: CAISTGLNEQFF.

The table lists this clone with a few counts. This chain uses TRBV5-5 with TRBJ1-1, with D perhaps TRBD1 (6 bases). V lost 5 bases and J lost 6, with 17 bases in between. CDR1 and CDR2 (germline): SGHKS, YYEKEE (reference sequence). The CDR3 totals 14 residues. The CDR3 DNA is TGTGCCAGCAGTATGGGGGGGGCCACTCCTGAAGCTTTCTTT. Translating it yields CASSMGGATPEAFF. Full variable domain (remainder filled in from reference TRBV5-5 and TRBJ1-1): DAGVTQSPTHLIKTRGQQVTLRCSPISGHKSVSWYQQVLGQGPQFIFQYYEKEERGRGNFPDRFSARQFPNYSSELNVNALLLGDSALYLCASSMGGATPEAFFGQGTRLTVV.

This clone was found a few times. The V gene is TRBV28, the J gene TRBJ1-4, with 7 bases matching TRBD1. CDR1 is MDHEN and CDR2 is SYDVKM in the germline V gene. CDR3 length: 14 residues. V was pared by 4 bases and J by 8 bases, with 7 bases of the junction left unmatched. CDR3: CASSSPQGWEKLFF. The CDR3, as DNA: TGTGCCAGCAGTTCCCCACAGGGGTGGGAAAAACTGTTTTTT.

This chain joins TRBV7-2 and TRBJ2-5; 10 positions match TRBD1. V dropped 5 bases and J dropped 2; count of bases not matched to a gene: 5. The CDR3 spans 15 residues. The germline V gene encodes CDR1 SGHTA and CDR2 FQGNSA. CDR3 residues: CASSLDRGPQETQYF. In DNA, the CDR3 is TGTGCCAGCAGCCTCGACAGGGGGCCTCAAGAGACCCAGTACTTC. Full variable domain (missing parts from reference TRBV7-2 and TRBJ2-5): GAGVSQSPSNKVTEKGKDVELRCDPISGHTALYWYRQSLGQGLEFLIYFQGNSAPDKSGLPSDRFSAERTGGSVSTLTIQRTQQEDSAVYLCASSLDRGPQETQYFGPGTRLLVL.

The CDR3 sequence is CASSLRGRALHF. The DNA for the CDR3 is TGTGCCAGCAGTTTAAGAGGGAGGGCCCTCCACTTT. The chain has TRBV28 and TRBJ1-6; D is unclear. Trimming removed 2 bases at V and 14 bases at J, with 10 bases between. Per the germline V gene, CDR1 is MDHEN and CDR2 is SYDVKM. The CDR3 has 12 residues. The full variable domain, completed using reference TRBV28 and TRBJ1-6, is DVKVTQSSRYLVKRTGEKVFLECVQDMDHENMFWYRQDPGLGLRLIYFSYDVKMKEKGDIPEGYSVSREKKERFSLILESASTNQTSMYLCASSLRGRALHFGNGTRLTVT.

A few counts support this clone. The chain combines TRBV5-6 with TRBJ2-2, with D maybe TRBD1 (6 bases). Germline V gene data show CDR1 as SGHDT and CDR2 as YYEEEE. CDR3 length equals 14 residues. Between the trimmed V and J ends, which lost 1 base and 5 bases, there was a span of 9 bases. The CDR3 reads CASSLRQGTGELFF. CDR3 nucleotides: TGTGCCAGCAGCTTGAGGCAGGGGACCGGGGAGCTGTTTTTT.

The CDR3 is CATKFLGMDRDKDNEQFF. Here the CDR3 DNA reads TGTGCCACCAAGTTTTTAGGGATGGACAGGGACAAGGACAATGAGCAGTTCTTC. The chain has TRBV27 and TRBJ2-1, with 8 bases aligning to TRBD1. The CDR3 covers 18 residues. V lost 10 bases, J lost 5 bases, and 22 bases stayed unmatched. The germline CDR1 and CDR2 sequences are MNHEY and SMNVEV (reference sequence).

The table lists this clone with a few counts. The V and J genes are TRBV7-9 and TRBJ1-4; D is perhaps TRBD1 (5 bases). Germline CDR1 reads SEHNR; CDR2 reads FQNEAQ (reference sequence). With 5 bases removed from V and 4 bases from J, the gap between germline ends came to 11 bases. CDR3 length: 14 amino acids. The CDR3 nucleotides are TGTGCCAGCAGCACCCCGGGACTTAATGAAAAACTGTTTTTT. This sequence encodes CASSTPGLNEKLFF. Variable domain in full (rest from reference TRBV7-9 and TRBJ1-4): DTGVSQNPRHKITKRGQNVTFRCDPISEHNRLYWYRQTLGQGPEFLTYFQNEAQLEKSRLLSDRFSAERPKGSFSTLEIQRTEQGDSAMYLCASSTPGLNEKLFFGSGTQLSVL.

This clone was detected only a few times. The CDR3 loop reads CASSAGTGDEQFF. The DNA of the CDR3 is TGTGCCAGCTCGGCGGGTACTGGTGATGAGCAGTTCTTC. This chain connects TRBV18 to TRBJ2-1; a weak D match, TRBD2 (5 bases). This CDR3 spans 13 amino acids. Trimming left V 6 bases short and J 8 bases short, with 14 bases between. Germline CDR1 reads KGHSH; CDR2 reads LQKENI.

V and J are TRBV10-3 and TRBJ2-7; perhaps TRBD2 as D (5 bases). Germline V lookup: CDR1 ENHRY, CDR2 SYGVKD. The CDR3 is made up of 15 amino acids. V was pared by 5 bases and J by 1 base, with 15 bases between. Written as DNA, the CDR3 is TGTGCCATCAGTACCTCGACGGGAAGGTCCTACGAGCAGTACTTC. Translated, it gives CAISTSTGRSYEQYF.

J is TRBJ1-1 and V is TRBV5-5; D not certain. The V gene lost 5 bases and the J gene lost 4 bases, with 6 bases spanning the gap. The CDR3 has 11 residues. Germline lookup yields CDR1 SGHKS and CDR2 YYEKEE (reference sequence). CDR3 region: CASRHGTEAFF. CDR3 bases: TGTGCCAGCAGGCACGGCACTGAAGCTTTCTTT. Based on the CDR3 plus reference TRBV5-5 and TRBJ1-1, the full variable domain is DAGVTQSPTHLIKTRGQQVTLRCSPISGHKSVSWYQQVLGQGPQFIFQYYEKEERGRGNFPDRFSARQFPNYSSELNVNALLLGDSALYLCASRHGTEAFFGQGTRLTVV.

This chain uses TRBV10-2 with TRBJ2-7; D is unresolved. V lost 2 bases, J lost 7 bases, and 21 bases lay in between. The length of the CDR3 is 16 residues. Germline V gene data show CDR1 as WSHSY and CDR2 as SAAADI. CDR3 coding DNA: TGCGCCAGCAGTGAGCCGTCTAGACGGATTGTGGATGAGCAGTACTTC. It translates to CASSEPSRRIVDEQYF.

DNA of the CDR3: TGTGCCAGCAGCAGGGCCAAAGCGGGGGGGCTTTCCGAGACCCAGTACTTC. Amino acids: CASSRAKAGGLSETQYF. The V call is TRBV7-8, the J call TRBJ2-5, with 10 bases matching TRBD2. The V segment lost 5 bases and the J segment 5 bases; nucleotides outside the gene matches: 14. This CDR3 is built from 17 residues. Germline V gives CDR1 SGHVS, CDR2 FQNEAQ.

The chain joins TRBV12-5 to TRBJ1-4; 10 bases line up with TRBD1. The CDR3 is made up of 16 amino acids. V lost 6 bases, J lost 6 bases, and 10 bases stayed unmatched. Germline V gene lookup returns CDR1 LGHNT and CDR2 FRNRAP. CDR3: CASGPRPGQGYEKLFF. The DNA for the CDR3 is TGTGCTAGTGGGCCCCGCCCGGGACAGGGGTATGAAAAACTGTTTTTT.

The gene calls are TRBV5-4 and TRBJ1-1; D is possibly TRBD1 (6 bases). CDR3 length: 14 amino acids. Trimming cost V 0 bases and J 7 bases, with 13 bases left between them. Germline V gene data show CDR1 as SGHNT and CDR2 as YYREEE (reference sequence). The CDR3 region has the DNA TGTGCCAGCAGCTTGGATCAGGGGCTATGTGAAGCTTTCTTT. This sequence encodes CASSLDQGLCEAFF.

J is TRBJ2-6 and V is TRBV28; 12 nucleotides line up with TRBD1. Germline V gene sequence: CDR1 MDHEN, CDR2 SYDVKM. V lost 5 bases, J lost 3 bases, and 5 bases stayed unmatched. The CDR3 covers 17 residues. CDR3 amino acids: CASSTGTGGFGANVLTF. The CDR3 bases are TGTGCCAGCAGTACCGGGACAGGGGGCTTTGGGGCCAACGTCCTGACTTTC.